A selection of T cell receptor beta chains follows, all from one sample in a study of T cells expressing NK-cell markers. TCRdb reprocessed the 5' RACE reads, keeping one entry per CDR3 protein, no DNA. The sample data list fewer than 300,000 distinct CDR3 sequences. Source material: blood T cells: a sorted CD56 or NKG2C T cell subset, CD4+ or CD8+ T cells, or bulk PBMC T cells (not recorded which). These TCRs come from a woman aged 18-69 years in good health. Each CDR3 is given with its conserved first and last residue.

v_gene,j_gene,CDR3aa
TRBV27,TRBJ2-2,CASSLRQGKSGELFF
TRBV2,TRBJ1-1,CAGETGAKNTEAFF
TRBV7-8,TRBJ2-2,CASSHRSTGELFF
TRBV5-1,TRBJ1-4,CASSRGQGAANEKLFF
TRBV12-3/TRBV12-4,TRBJ2-1,CASSFGTSGRVSSYNEQFF
TRBV10-2,TRBJ2-1,CASINPSRDYKQFF
TRBV20-1,TRBJ1-6,CSASRGQANSPLHF
TRBV18,TRBJ1-1,CASSPRGTSEAFF
TRBV12-3/TRBV12-4,TRBJ2-5,CASSSGQGQETQYF
TRBV5-5,TRBJ1-1,CASSLVGQSEAFF
TRBV20-1,TRBJ2-1,CSAPRERNEQFF
TRBV18,TRBJ2-1,CASSPRSGGGNEQFF
TRBV14,TRBJ1-3,CASSPTGGENTIYF
TRBV20-1,TRBJ2-2,CSAGRATGELFF
TRBV9,TRBJ2-5,CASSDMRTETQYF
TRBV15,TRBJ2-5,CATSGLYGTSSFF
TRBV12-3/TRBV12-4,TRBJ2-3,CASSSNSGGFTDTQYF
TRBV20-1,TRBJ1-1,CSARDRGHGNTEAFF
TRBV29-1,TRBJ2-7,CSVAPTNSYEQYF
TRBV5-1,TRBJ2-6,CASSLANVLTF
TRBV7-2,TRBJ1-3,CASSPSPGRSGNTIYF
TRBV7-9,TRBJ2-7,CASSLFQGQSYEQYF
TRBV6-2/TRBV6-3,TRBJ2-2,CASRTGDPGELFF
TRBV24-1,TRBJ2-3,CATSDFAQTTGRWWGGTDTQYF
TRBV20-1,TRBJ1-5,CSASGRGMNQPQHF
TRBV12-3/TRBV12-4,TRBJ1-5,CASTRGEAQPQHF
TRBV24-1,TRBJ1-2,CATSDGTHYGYTF
TRBV6-5,TRBJ1-4,CASSYRASNEKLFF
TRBV12-5,TRBJ2-1,CASGPGTSSYNEQFF
TRBV6-5,TRBJ2-2,CASSYFGQGEGGELFF
TRBV7-2,TRBJ2-1,CASSSLRASGSSHEQFF
TRBV5-1,TRBJ2-1,CASSLPSGGVYNEQFF
TRBV20-1,TRBJ2-3,CSAPRRGGRTDTQYF
TRBV30,TRBJ2-1,CAWSMGLAGGGKQFF
TRBV7-3,TRBJ2-1,CASSPPGTSGKGEQFF
TRBV4-3,TRBJ1-1,CASSHLGGGPAEAFF
TRBV5-4,TRBJ1-1,CASSSTVNTEAFF
TRBV6-1,TRBJ2-7,CASSGPGSTYEQYF
TRBV28,TRBJ2-4,CASSYPDRQNIQYF
TRBV19,TRBJ2-3,CASSTGKPMTDTQYF
TRBV7-2,TRBJ1-1,CASSSQGAVTNTEAFF
TRBV12-3/TRBV12-4,TRBJ2-1,CASSLGGTGERGYNEQFF
TRBV5-4,TRBJ2-5,CASSPEPSGEQETQYF
TRBV7-3,TRBJ2-6,CASSLSLLGANVLTF
TRBV20-1,TRBJ2-1,CSASPRDRVYNEQFF
TRBV5-1,TRBJ2-6,CASSLVMGANVLTF
TRBV4-1,TRBJ1-6,CASSQDTVRNSPLHF
TRBV20-1,TRBJ2-4,CSALGGRVQNIQYF